A single sample is the source of the 4 T cell receptor beta chains below, sequenced in a study of T cell repertoires in cytomegalovirus infection. TCRdb processed the reads anew with MiXCR; each CDR3 protein has one entry. The repertoire includes about 140,000 distinct CDR3 sequences, roughly 6.5% of them detected once, and about a sixth sits in the top ten. Sequencing input: PBMCs. These receptors originate from a human donor in good health (CMV status not recorded). Some clones in this sample may be carry-over from other donors' samples.

This clonotype was seen at least ten times. This chain connects TRBV12-3 or TRBV12-4 to TRBJ1-2; no firm D call. Trimming cost V 3 bases and J 7 bases, with 18 bases left between them. This CDR3 is 15 amino acids long. The CDR3 DNA reads as TGTGCCAGCAGTTTTTCGGCAGACCCCGGGAGTGGCTACACCTTC. Its protein is CASSFSADPGSGYTF.

The sample holds many counts of this clonotype. Its ends do not fully match the called genes, so a read error is possible. V usage is TRBV7-7 and J usage is TRBJ2-5; D is unresolved. The CDR3 is 15 residues long. Germline CDR1 SSHAT, CDR2 FNYEAQ (reference sequence). DNA of the CDR3: TGTGCTAGCAGCTTAGGCGTGGGTGCCGTGGAGACCCAGTACTTC. It translates to CASSLGVGAVETQYF.

This clonotype occurred many times. The gene calls are TRBV20-1 and TRBJ2-5; either TRBD1 or TRBD2 may fit D (6 bases each). Deletions cut 0 bases from V and 1 base from J, with 9 bases between. Germline CDR1 and CDR2: DFQATT and SNEGSKA (reference sequence). The CDR3 covers 14 residues. CDR3 coding DNA: TGCAGTGCTAGAGAGGGGGGCCGCCAAGAGACCCAGTACTTC. Translating gives CSAREGGRQETQYF.

For this clonotype: This clone may be a read error of a much larger clone one base away. V usage is TRBV7-3 and J usage is TRBJ2-3; D unresolved. This CDR3 comprises 13 residues. With 8 bases removed from V and 6 bases from J, the gap between germline ends came to 15 bases. In germline, CDR1 is SGHTA, CDR2 FQGTGA. The CDR3 loop is CASGYQPWDTQYF. CDR3 DNA: TGTGCCAGCGGCTACCAGCCATGGGATACGCAGTATTTT.